This T cell receptor beta chain was found in a study of blood T cells in healthy people across ages. Study-level findings and limits: Donor CMV status, an unknown factor, possibly confounded changes in expanded clonotypes. Estimates drawn from one million T cells were deemed to understate diversity.

Concerning this clonotype itself: Its antigen is undetermined.

The V gene end was trimmed by 4 bases and the J gene end by 0 bases; junction bases not matched to a gene: 5. The CDR3 loop spans 16 amino acids. Germline assignment: CDR1 SGHRS and CDR2 YFSETQ. The second PCR ran about 7 to 12 cycles with a sample-barcoded 5' primer and J-beta primers. Each CDR3 protein is one row after TCRdb ran MiXCR on the 5' RACE reads. This table has 650,000 to 1,000,000 distinct CDR3 sequences, about 42% appearing once. All donors came from Russia, were Caucasian and healthy, and spanned ages about 6 to 100. The TCR comes from a man older than 75 in good health. The sequencing input was blood. The chain has TRBV5-1 and TRBJ1-4; TRBD1 matches 8 bases. CDR3 nucleotide sequence: TGCGCCAGCAGCGGGGGACAGGTTGCAACTAATGAAAAACTGTTTTTT. This codes for CASSGGQVATNEKLFF. The variable domain in full, completed from reference TRBV5-1 and TRBJ1-4, reads KAGVTQTPRYLIKTRGQQVTLSCSPISGHRSVSWYQQTPGQGLQFLFEYFSETQRNKGNFPGRFSGRQFSNSRSEMNVSTLELGDSALYLCASSGGQVATNEKLFFGSGTQLSVL.